What follows are 8 T cell receptor beta chains derived from one specimen sequenced in a study of blood T cell repertoires in COVID-19. Sequencing was performed with immunoSEQ multiplex PCR; in TCRdb, only in-frame clones are kept and a portion is missing. This table holds around 250,000 clones, about nine tenths found once. The specimen sequenced was peripheral blood. The receptor set was obtained from a man aged 25-40 years who had recovered from COVID-19.

V gene TRBV30 combines with J gene TRBJ2-7; D gene ambiguous. Germline assignment: CDR1 GTSNPN and CDR2 SVGIG (reference sequence). Trimming removed 0 bases from V and 6 bases from J, with 12 bases in between. The CDR3 runs to 13 residues. The CDR3 coding sequence is TGTGCCTGGAGTGTCGACCGGGTGGGCGAGCAGTACTTC. Its translation is CAWSVDRVGEQYF.

The CDR3 region has the DNA TGTGCCAGCAGTTACTCCGGGACAGGGAGGACAGATACGCAGTATTTT. Translated: CASSYSGTGRTDTQYF. The genes are TRBV6-5 and TRBJ2-3; 9 bases align to TRBD1. Trimming cost V 0 bases and J 3 bases; bases outside gene matches: 4. The CDR3 is 16 residues long. CDR1 is MNHEY, CDR2 SVGAGI, per germline.

The chain carries TRBV4-2 and TRBJ1-3, with D unresolved. Trimming shortened V by 0 bases and J by 1 base, and 19 bases separated the two germline ends. The CDR3 is made up of 19 amino acids. CDR1 and CDR2 (germline): LGHNA, YNFKEQ. The CDR3 bases are TGTGCCAGCAGCCAAGAAGCCGATCTCAATAAACCGTCTGGAAACACCATATATTTT. Amino acid sequence: CASSQEADLNKPSGNTIYF.

The chain employs TRBV27 and TRBJ1-1; 7 nucleotides align to TRBD1. CDR3 length: 13 amino acids. The ends lost 7 bases at V and 3 bases at J; junction bases unmatched: 5. Germline V lookup: CDR1 MNHEY, CDR2 SMNVEV (reference sequence). This chain's CDR3 is CASTNTGDTEAFF. CDR3 bases: TGTGCCAGCACCAATACAGGGGACACTGAAGCTTTCTTT.

This chain links TRBV10-1 with TRBJ1-1; tentatively, D is TRBD1 (5 bases). This CDR3 has 13 residues. With 4 bases removed from V and 1 base from J, the gap between germline ends came to 7 bases. CDR1 and CDR2 from the germline V gene are WNHNN and SYGVQD (reference sequence). CDR3 nucleotides: TGCGCCAGCAGTGCCCAGGGGAACACTGAAGCTTTCTTT. Its translation: CASSAQGNTEAFF.

The V and J genes are TRBV7-2 and TRBJ1-1; a possible D gene is TRBD1 (6 bases). This CDR3 region has 16 residues. V was pared by 5 bases and J by 0 bases, with 16 bases between. Germline V gene sequence: CDR1 SGHTA, CDR2 FQGNSA. CDR3 DNA sequence: TGTGCCAGCAGCGGGGGCAGGGACATTTTGAACACTGAAGCTTTCTTT. Its protein product is CASSGGRDILNTEAFF.

The chain is built from TRBV28 and TRBJ2-1, with D possibly TRBD2 on 6 matching bases. The ends were cut back, 6 bases at V and 3 bases at J, with 12 bases in the middle. The CDR3 consists of 14 residues. Germline loops: CDR1 MDHEN, CDR2 SYDVKM. CDR3 amino acids: CASRLRLDYNEQFF. CDR3 nucleotide sequence: TGTGCCAGCAGGCTCCGACTAGACTACAATGAGCAGTTCTTC. The full variable domain, completed using reference TRBV28 and TRBJ2-1, is DVKVTQSSRYLVKRTGEKVFLECVQDMDHENMFWYRQDPGLGLRLIYFSYDVKMKEKGDIPEGYSVSREKKERFSLILESASTNQTSMYLCASRLRLDYNEQFFGPGTRLTVL.

This clone was counted a few times. The chain combines TRBV10-2 with TRBJ2-1; tentatively, D is TRBD2 (6 bases). The CDR3 is 13 amino acids. The V gene lost 4 bases and the J gene lost 2 bases, with 6 bases spanning the gap. The germline V gene has CDR1 WSHSY and CDR2 SAAADI. The CDR3 DNA reads TGCGCCAGCAGTGCGGGGGCCTACAATGAGCAGTTCTTC. It translates to CASSAGAYNEQFF.